The clone carrying this TCR beta chain appeared a single time. The antigen is unknown. Vbeta (60) and Jbeta (13) primers were used in the PCR. This table comes from immunoSEQ multiplex PCR, and its TCRdb copy is limited to in-frame clones, with some not included. The sample has about 78,000 clones, 72% seen once. The trim removed 5 bases at V and 1 base at J, leaving 5 bases unmatched. The CDR3 length is 15 residues. The germline CDR1 and CDR2 sequences are MNHEY and SVGAGI. This entry is derived from a study of cytomegalovirus exposure and HLA in healthy donors. General study points: Across HLA loci, a later analysis found differing TCR association rates, with DRB1 most and HLA-C fewest. The authors excluded some V segments, including TRBV6-2 and TRBV6-3, as indistinguishable.

Material: PBMCs. This TCR came from a woman in her thirties or forties in good health and CMV-seropositive. The chain has TRBV6-5 and TRBJ2-7; 10 bases are shared with TRBD2. CDR3 DNA: TGTGCCAGCAGTCGTACTAGCGGGGATTCCTACGAGCAGTACTTC. Its translation: CASSRTSGDSYEQYF.